Listed here are 5 T cell receptor beta chains from one sample, sequenced in a study of blood T cell repertoires in COVID-19. Profiling relied on immunoSEQ multiplex PCR, and the TCRdb table lists in-frame clones only, not all of them. The sample holds about 270,000 clones, roughly nine tenths seen once. The sample consisted of PBMCs or T cells enriched from blood (not recorded which). The receptor source for this set is a woman aged 50 to 60 who had recovered from COVID-19.

The V call is TRBV6-6, the J call TRBJ1-3; 8 bases match TRBD1. The CDR3 has 16 amino acids. J gave up 4 bases and V 6 bases, and 11 bases lay outside the gene matches. Germline V gene data show CDR1 as MNHNY and CDR2 as SVGAGI (reference sequence). CDR3 in amino acids: CASSKNQGARGNTIYF. CDR3 coding DNA: TGTGCCAGCAGCAAAAATCAGGGGGCGCGAGGAAACACCATATATTTT.

The table lists this clone with a count of one. The chain links TRBV11-2 to TRBJ1-6, with D possibly matching TRBD1 (6 bases). Trimming removed 5 bases at V and 7 bases at J, with 15 bases between. The CDR3 runs to 15 residues. Germline CDR1 is SGHAT and CDR2 is FQNNGV. CDR3 DNA sequence: TGTGCCAGCAGCCCCAAACAGGGAGGGAATTCACCCCTCCACTTT. Protein sequence: CASSPKQGGNSPLHF.

This chain links TRBV19 with TRBJ2-7; 11 bases map to TRBD2. The CDR3 covers 15 residues. The V and J ends lost 6 bases and 2 bases, in that order; junction bases with no gene match: 6. Germline V gene sequence: CDR1 LNHDA, CDR2 SQIVND (reference sequence). CDR3 in DNA: TGTGCCAGTAGCAAGACTAGCGGGACCACCTACGAGCAGTACTTC. Protein: CASSKTSGTTYEQYF.

This chain connects TRBV13 to TRBJ2-1, with 14 bases matching TRBD2. The V segment lost 6 bases and the J segment 6 bases; nucleotides outside the gene matches: 7. CDR1 and CDR2 from the germline V gene are PRHDT and FYEKMQ (reference sequence). The CDR3 length is 16 residues. The DNA of the CDR3 is TGTGCCAGCAGTTCAGGACTAGCGGGGGGCTCCAATGAGCAGTTCTTC. Translation gives CASSSGLAGGSNEQFF.

This chain uses TRBV29-1 with TRBJ2-3, with TRBD1 matching over 9 bases. V was clipped by 5 bases and J by 3 bases; unmatched bases: 6. This CDR3 region has 14 residues. Per germline, CDR1 SQVTM and CDR2 ANQGSEA. Here the CDR3 DNA reads TGCAGCGTTCCTAGGACAGGGGTGACAGATACGCAGTATTTT. Translating gives CSVPRTGVTDTQYF.